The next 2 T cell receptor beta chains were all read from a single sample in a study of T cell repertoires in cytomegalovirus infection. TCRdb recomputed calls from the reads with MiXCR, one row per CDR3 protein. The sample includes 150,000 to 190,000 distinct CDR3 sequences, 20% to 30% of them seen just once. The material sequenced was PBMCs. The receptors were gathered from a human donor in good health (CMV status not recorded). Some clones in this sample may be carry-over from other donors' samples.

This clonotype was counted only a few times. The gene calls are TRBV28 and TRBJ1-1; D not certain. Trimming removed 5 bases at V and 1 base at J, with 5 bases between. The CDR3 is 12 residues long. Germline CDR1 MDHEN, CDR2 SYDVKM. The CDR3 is CASSIRNTEAFF. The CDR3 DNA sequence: TGTGCCAGCAGTATCCGGAACACTGAAGCTTTCTTT.

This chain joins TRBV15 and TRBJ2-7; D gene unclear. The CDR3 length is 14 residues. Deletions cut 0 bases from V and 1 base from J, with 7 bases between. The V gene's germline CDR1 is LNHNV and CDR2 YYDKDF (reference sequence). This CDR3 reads CATSREVQSYEQYF. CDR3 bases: TGTGCCACCAGCAGAGAGGTCCAATCCTACGAGCAGTACTTC.